The rows below give T cell receptor beta chains drawn from one sample of a study of early T cells in non-severe SARS-CoV-2 infection. Each CDR3 protein gets one entry after TCRdb re-called the 5' RACE reads with MiXCR. Among approximately 19,000 distinct CDR3 sequences listed, 5% were seen once. Sequences were obtained from whole blood. The receptors shown here come from an adult who was a healthcare worker with PCR-confirmed SARS-CoV-2 infection or an uninfected control (not recorded which). Each CDR3 is given with its conserved first and last residue. D genes are given only for firm matches. The size entry gives once, few or many counts, or a class when the clone is expanded.

>TRBD1|TRBV11-3|TRBJ1-2|many
TGTGCCAGCAGCTTCACAGGGGGCAGTGGCTACACCTTC
CASSFTGGSGYTF
>NA|TRBV3-1|TRBJ2-2|many
TGTGCCAGCAGCCAAGTTTGGCAGGCTCGGGCCGGGGAGCTGTTTTTT
CASSQVWQARAGELFF
>TRBD2|TRBV20-1|TRBJ2-7|many
TGCAGTGCCCACAGGAGGCATGGGCGGGAGTCCACCTACGAGCAGTACTTC
CSAHRRHGRESTYEQYF
>NA|TRBV27|TRBJ1-5|many
TGTGCCACCTCACCGGGCCAGGGGACTTCAGCCCAGCATTTT
CATSPGQGTSAQHF
>NA|TRBV12-3/TRBV12-4|TRBJ2-1|medium-sized
TGTGCCAGCATGCGGACTCCCAATGAGCAGTTCTTC
CASMRTPNEQFF
>TRBD1|TRBV5-5|TRBJ1-2|medium-sized
TGTGCCAGCAGCTTGGGGCAGGGGGCCGGTGGCTACACCTTC
CASSLGQGAGGYTF
>NA|TRBV7-2|TRBJ2-1|many
TGTGCCAGCAGCTTAGTTAGCGGACGATTTTACAATGAGCAGTTCTTC
CASSLVSGRFYNEQFF
>NA|TRBV29-1|TRBJ1-2|many
TGCAGCGTCCCATGGAGGGGGAACTATGGCTACACCTTC
CSVPWRGNYGYTF
>TRBD2|TRBV28|TRBJ2-7|many
TGTGCCAGCAGTTTACAAGGGCCCACTAGCGGGAGCCGGTACTTC
CASSLQGPTSGSRYF
>TRBD1|TRBV20-1|TRBJ1-5|many
TGCAGTGCTGCCCCCCGGACAGGTAGCAATCAGCCCCAGCATTTT
CSAAPRTGSNQPQHF
>TRBD1|TRBV25-1|TRBJ2-7|many
TGTGCCAGCACCGGGACAGGTCCTGCCTACGAGCAGTACTTC
CASTGTGPAYEQYF
>NA|TRBV20-1|TRBJ2-3|medium-sized
TGCAGTGCTAGAAATACTAGGGATACGCAGTATTTT
CSARNTRDTQYF
>TRBD2|TRBV10-3|TRBJ2-3|many
TGTGCCATCAGTGATGGTAGAGGAGCGGGAGTTATGGCAGATACGCAGTATTTT
CAISDGRGAGVMADTQYF
>TRBD2|TRBV7-9|TRBJ2-3|many
TGTGCCAGCAGCACTGGGACTAGCGGGAGTGATACGCAGTATTTT
CASSTGTSGSDTQYF
>TRBD2|TRBV11-2|TRBJ2-1|many
TGTGCCAGCAGCCCGACTAGCGGGAGGGTCATTGAGCAGTTCTTC
CASSPTSGRVIEQFF
>NA|TRBV2|TRBJ1-1|many
TGTGCCAGCAGTGCACAGGGTAGAATGTCTGAAGCTTTCTTT
CASSAQGRMSEAFF
>NA|TRBV7-2|TRBJ2-1|many
TGTGCCAGCAGCTCGCGCGCCGGCCCGTTCAATGAGCAGTTCTTC
CASSSRAGPFNEQFF
>TRBD1|TRBV7-2|TRBJ1-4|many
TGTGCCAGCAGACGACAGGGGGCGGTTGAAAAACTGTTTTTT
CASRRQGAVEKLFF
>NA|TRBV5-1|TRBJ2-7|many
TGCGCCAGCCGGATTGCCGGGACTGAATCCTACGAGCAGTACTTC
CASRIAGTESYEQYF
>NA|TRBV11-3|TRBJ1-1|many
TGTGCCAGCAGCTTAACCCAGGGCTACACTGAAGCTTTCTTT
CASSLTQGYTEAFF
>NA|TRBV18|TRBJ2-1|many
TGTGCCAGCTCACCACTATCACGCTCCTACAATGAGCAGTTCTTC
CASSPLSRSYNEQFF
>NA|TRBV4-1|TRBJ1-5|medium-sized
TGCGCCAGCAGCCAAGACCGGTGGGTCAATCAGCCCCAGCATTTT
CASSQDRWVNQPQHF
>NA|TRBV7-2|TRBJ2-7|once
TGTGCCAGCAGCTACAGTAGCTCGTACGAGCAGTACTTC
CASSYSSSYEQYF
>NA|TRBV20-1|TRBJ2-3|few
TGCAGTGCTATCGGGTCTCTAAGCACAGATACGCAGTATTTT
CSAIGSLSTDTQYF
>TRBD2|TRBV12-3/TRBV12-4|TRBJ2-1|medium-sized
TGTGCCAGCAGTGTCCTAGCGGGAGGGCGAAACGAGCAGTTCTTC
CASSVLAGGRNEQFF
>NA|TRBV18|TRBJ1-2|few
TGTGCCAGCTCACCCACACAGGGTGGTGCAAACTATGGCTACACCTTC
CASSPTQGGANYGYTF
>TRBD1|TRBV4-1|TRBJ1-2|many
TGCGCCAGCAGCCAAGGGCCGACAGGGGCGTTTAACTATGGCTACACCTTC
CASSQGPTGAFNYGYTF
>NA|TRBV24-1|TRBJ1-2|many
TGTGCCACCAGTGACAGTAACTATGGCTACACCTTC
CATSDSNYGYTF
>TRBD2|TRBV4-3|TRBJ2-1|few
TGCGCCAGCAGCCAAGTTTGGGCTAGCGGGAGGGTAAATGAGCAGTTCTTC
CASSQVWASGRVNEQFF
>NA|TRBV20-1|TRBJ2-5|many
TGCAGTGCTAGAGTCGGGGGTGCAGAGACCCAGTACTTC
CSARVGGAETQYF
>NA|TRBV4-2|TRBJ2-1|many
TGTGCCAGCAGCCTCATGGGGAGCGGTGAGCAGTTCTTC
CASSLMGSGEQFF
>NA|TRBV12-3/TRBV12-4|TRBJ1-4|medium-sized
TGTGCCAGCAGCATAGGAAAGACGGATGAAAAACTGTTTTTT
CASSIGKTDEKLFF
>TRBD2|TRBV7-7|TRBJ2-1|medium-sized
TGTGCCAGCAGCTTAGCGGCTAGCGGGAGTACCTACAATGAGCAGTTCTTC
CASSLAASGSTYNEQFF
>NA|TRBV6-2/TRBV6-3|TRBJ2-1|many
TGTGCCAGCAGTTTATGGGCAGACAATGAGCAGTTCTTC
CASSLWADNEQFF
>NA|TRBV25-1|TRBJ2-5|many
TGTGCCAGCACCGGAGAGACCCAGTACTTC
CASTGETQYF
>NA|TRBV6-2/TRBV6-3|TRBJ1-1|many
TGTGCCAGCAGTAATGTCAGGGGAGGTGAAGCTTTCTTT
CASSNVRGGEAFF
>TRBD2|TRBV6-5|TRBJ2-1|many
TGTGCCAGCAGTCCCAGAGGACTAGCGCGGAAAGTCAATGAGCAGTTCTTC
CASSPRGLARKVNEQFF
>NA|TRBV6-5|TRBJ1-6|many
TGTGCCAGCAGCCGCAGGGTTTCAGCCTATAATTCACCCCTCCACTTT
CASSRRVSAYNSPLHF
>NA|TRBV5-1|TRBJ1-5|medium-sized
TGCGCCAGCAGGAAAGGGATTCGGGACAGCAATCAGCCCCAGCATTTT
CASRKGIRDSNQPQHF
>TRBD2|TRBV20-1|TRBJ2-1|medium-sized
TGCAGTGCTAGAGGTGGGACTAGCGGGTTTCTCCCCTACAATGAGCAGTTCTTC
CSARGGTSGFLPYNEQFF